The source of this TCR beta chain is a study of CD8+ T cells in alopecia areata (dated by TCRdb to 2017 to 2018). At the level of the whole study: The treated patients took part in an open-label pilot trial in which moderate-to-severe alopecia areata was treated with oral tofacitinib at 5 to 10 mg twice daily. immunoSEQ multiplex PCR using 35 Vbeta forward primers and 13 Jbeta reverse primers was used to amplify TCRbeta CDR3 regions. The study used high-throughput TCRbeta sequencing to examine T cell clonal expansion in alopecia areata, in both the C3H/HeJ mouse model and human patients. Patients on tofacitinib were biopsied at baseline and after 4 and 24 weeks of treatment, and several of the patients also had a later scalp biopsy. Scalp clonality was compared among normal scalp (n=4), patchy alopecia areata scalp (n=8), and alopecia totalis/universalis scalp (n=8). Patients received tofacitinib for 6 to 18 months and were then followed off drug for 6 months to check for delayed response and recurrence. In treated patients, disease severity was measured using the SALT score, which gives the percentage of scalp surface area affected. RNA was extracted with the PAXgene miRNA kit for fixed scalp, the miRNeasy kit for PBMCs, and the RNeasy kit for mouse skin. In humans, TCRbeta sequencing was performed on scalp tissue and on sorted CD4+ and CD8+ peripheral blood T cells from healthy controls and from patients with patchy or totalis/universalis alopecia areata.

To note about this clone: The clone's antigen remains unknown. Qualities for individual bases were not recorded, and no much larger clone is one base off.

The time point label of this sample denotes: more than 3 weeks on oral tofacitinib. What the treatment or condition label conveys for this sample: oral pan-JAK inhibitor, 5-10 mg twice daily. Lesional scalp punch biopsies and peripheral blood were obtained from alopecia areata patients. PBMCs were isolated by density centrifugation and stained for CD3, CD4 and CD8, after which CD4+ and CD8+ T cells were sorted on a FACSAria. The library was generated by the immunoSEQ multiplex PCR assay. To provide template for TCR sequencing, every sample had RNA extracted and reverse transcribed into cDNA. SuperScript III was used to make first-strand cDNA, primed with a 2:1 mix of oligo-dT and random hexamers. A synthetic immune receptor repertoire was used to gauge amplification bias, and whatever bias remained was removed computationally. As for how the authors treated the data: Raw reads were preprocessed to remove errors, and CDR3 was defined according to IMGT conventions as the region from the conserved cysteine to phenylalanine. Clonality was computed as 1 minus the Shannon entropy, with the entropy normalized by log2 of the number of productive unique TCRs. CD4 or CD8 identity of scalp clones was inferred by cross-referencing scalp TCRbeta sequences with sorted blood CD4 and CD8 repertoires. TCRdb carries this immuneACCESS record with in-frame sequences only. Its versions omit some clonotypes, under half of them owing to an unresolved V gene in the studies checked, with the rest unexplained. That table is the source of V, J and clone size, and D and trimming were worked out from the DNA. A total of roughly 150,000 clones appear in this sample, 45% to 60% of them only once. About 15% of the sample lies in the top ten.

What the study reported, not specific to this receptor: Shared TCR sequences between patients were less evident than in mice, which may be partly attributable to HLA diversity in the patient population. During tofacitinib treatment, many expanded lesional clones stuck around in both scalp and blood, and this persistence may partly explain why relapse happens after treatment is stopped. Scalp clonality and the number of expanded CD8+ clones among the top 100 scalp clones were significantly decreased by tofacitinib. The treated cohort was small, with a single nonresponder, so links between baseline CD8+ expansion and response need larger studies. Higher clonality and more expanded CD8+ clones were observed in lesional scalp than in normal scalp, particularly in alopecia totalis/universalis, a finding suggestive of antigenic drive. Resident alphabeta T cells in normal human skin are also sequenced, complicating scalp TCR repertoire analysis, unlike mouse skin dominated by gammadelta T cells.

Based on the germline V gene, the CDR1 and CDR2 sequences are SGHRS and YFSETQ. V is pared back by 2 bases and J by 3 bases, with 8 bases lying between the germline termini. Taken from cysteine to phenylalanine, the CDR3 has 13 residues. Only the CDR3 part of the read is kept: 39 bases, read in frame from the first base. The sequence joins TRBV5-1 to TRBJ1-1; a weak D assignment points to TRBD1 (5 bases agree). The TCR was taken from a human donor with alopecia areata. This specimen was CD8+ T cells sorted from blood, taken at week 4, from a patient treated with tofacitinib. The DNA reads TGCGCCAGCAGCTTAGACAGCCACACTGAAGCTTTCTTT. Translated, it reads CASSLDSHTEAFF.